Below are 7 T cell receptor beta chains sequenced from a single sample in a study of radiotherapy plus CTLA-4 blockade in lung cancer. Generated by immunoSEQ multiplex PCR, the TCRdb table keeps only in-frame clones and is missing some. The data show about 93,000 clones, just over 85% seen once. The sequences come from peripheral blood, collected from a patient treated with radiotherapy plus ipilimumab. The receptor set was obtained from a human donor with non-small cell lung cancer that progressed on radiotherapy plus ipilimumab.

The rearrangement joins TRBV5-1 to TRBJ2-1, with 8 bases identical to TRBD2. The CDR3 loop spans 15 amino acids. Germline lookup yields CDR1 SGHRS and CDR2 YFSETQ. V lost 6 bases to trimming and J lost 3 bases; unmatched junction nucleotides: 8. CDR3 sequence (DNA): TGCGCCAGCACCCCCGGGGGGGCGGGCTACAATGAGCAGTTCTTC. It codes for CASTPGGAGYNEQFF.

This clone was found once. V is TRBV5-4 and J is TRBJ2-5; no clear D gene. Germline loops: CDR1 SGHNT, CDR2 YYREEE (reference sequence). Trimming stripped 0 bases from V and 2 bases from J, with 8 bases between. The CDR3 spans 14 residues. The DNA of the CDR3 is TGTGCCAGCAGCTTGGGGTGGTTACAAGAGACCCAGTACTTC. Translation gives CASSLGWLQETQYF.

The table lists this clone with a few counts. The chain employs TRBV7-9 and TRBJ1-2, with 8 bases fitting TRBD1. With 5 bases clipped from V and 6 bases from J, the junction kept 11 bases outside the gene matches. From germline, CDR1 is SEHNR and CDR2 FQNEAQ (reference sequence). The CDR3 length is 15 residues. The CDR3 region has the DNA TGTGCCAGCAGCGCTAAGACAGGGGTGGAGAATGGCTACACCTTC. Amino acid sequence: CASSAKTGVENGYTF.

This chain joins TRBV5-6 and TRBJ2-3, with 8 positions matching TRBD2. Unmatched junction bases numbered 11, after V lost 3 bases and J lost 5 bases. The germline gives CDR1 SGHDT, CDR2 YYEEEE. This CDR3 region has 16 residues. The CDR3 sequence is CASSSLPGGQGDTQYF. CDR3 nucleotides: TGTGCCAGCAGCTCTCTCCCGGGAGGGCAGGGAGATACGCAGTATTTT.

The rearrangement joins TRBV21-1 to TRBJ2-7; the table's D call, TRBD1, was not checked against the DNA. TRBV21-1 is labeled a pseudogene. The CDR3 runs to 15 residues. CDR3 in amino acids: CASSKEQGTLYEQYF. The CDR3 nucleotides read TGTGCCAGCAGCAAAGAGCAGGGGACCCTCTACGAGCAGTACTTC.

This chain links TRBV18 with TRBJ2-3; D gene unclear. Trimming took off 2 bases at V and 4 bases at J, with 7 bases between the two ends. Germline V gene sequence: CDR1 KGHSH, CDR2 LQKENI. This CDR3 region has 13 residues. The CDR3 is CASSPSGPDTQYF. CDR3 bases: TGTGCCAGCTCACCATCCGGACCAGATACGCAGTATTTT.

This rearrangement joins TRBV7-5 to TRBJ1-1; TRBD1 was called by the table and not checked on the DNA. TRBV7-5 is a pseudogene. This CDR3 contains 17 residues. The CDR3 nucleotides read TGTGCCAGAAGCTTAGCTCTCCAAAGGACAGGGGGCACTGAAGCTTTCTTT. Protein sequence: CARSLALQRTGGTEAFF.